One T cell receptor beta chain is described in this entry. This clonotype appeared a few times. The target of this receptor is not known. No base-level quality is on record; no much larger clone is a single base apart. Sequencing took place on an Illumina MiSeq. TCRbeta CDR3 amplification used genomic DNA from the sorted T cell subsets as template. The TCRbeta CDR3 region was amplified by multiplex PCR using 30 forward and 13 reverse primers. AMPure XP beads were used to purify the PCR products, after which a second roughly 26-cycle PCR added indices and adaptors. Libraries were gel-purified using the QIAquick Gel Extraction Kit before sequencing. The source study handled its data this way. FLASH was used to merge the paired-end reads, and IgBLAST was used to align the reads to IMGT V, D and J germline references. Reads with below 70% alignment identity to germline references were discarded, leaving 11,114,426 reads study-wide. CDR3 boundaries, reading frame and productivity were assigned according to IMGT definitions. Clones at or above 1% of reads were defined as highly-expanded clones, and diversity was measured by normalized Shannon entropy. Group differences in Shannon entropy were tested with unpaired two-tailed t-tests. TCRdb passed the public sequencing reads through fastp at Q25 and MiXCR, retaining productive beta sequences. Every CDR3 protein is listed once, alongside the most common genes and DNA of its rows. These V and J calls originate from TCRdb's pipeline instead of the authors' own analysis. The sample yields 250,000 or so distinct CDR3 sequences; roughly 50% were counted once. The ten top clones hold roughly 13% of the sample.

All diabetic patients met standard classification criteria for type 1 or type 2 diabetes, with glucose and C-peptide assessed by WHO-recommended methods. Donors with other autoimmune diseases or infections within the previous four weeks were excluded. Around 10 milliliters of peripheral blood were drawn from each participant. PBMCs were isolated with LymphoPrep density separation. In the germline V gene, CDR1 corresponds to MNHNS and CDR2 to SASEGT. Between the V and J ends, shortened by 4 bases and 0 bases respectively, the junction contains 11 bases. The CDR3 numbers 15 residues from cysteine through phenylalanine. The CDR3 DNA has 45 bases and is translated from base 1. The data originate from a study of type 1 and type 2 diabetes patients (dated by TCRdb to 2016 to 2017). Concerning the study at large: Recruited in China, the cohort was made up of 9 or 10 type 1 diabetes patients, four type 2 diabetes patients and six or seven nondiabetic controls. Across the study, CD4+ and CD8+ T cells were positively selected from PBMCs by means of CD4 or CD8 MicroBeads on MACS columns. A total of 18,976,912 paired-end reads was generated across the whole study. The study used high-throughput sequencing to profile TCRbeta repertoires and compare individuals with type 1 diabetes, type 2 diabetes and no diabetes. Type 2 diabetes patients were included as a disease comparison group for the type 1 diabetes patients. Comparing approximately 20-cycle and approximately 26-cycle amplification showed similar V gene usage, suggesting similar primer efficiencies and random PCR bias. TCRbeta libraries were sequenced paired-end on Illumina HiSeq 2000 or MiSeq instruments. The investigation overall reported the following: Type 2 diabetes patients had few highly-expanded CD4+ clones (median one), and those clones made up a median approximately 4% of reads. Highly correlated V and J gene usage patterns were observed for type 2 diabetes and control samples, with an average of around 0.97 between samples. High diversity was shown by type 2 diabetes repertoires, and the diversity was significantly greater than that of type 1 diabetes repertoires in both CD4+ and CD8+ T cells. Because only a limited number of T2D and control samples were sequenced, some T1D-only HECs might also be present in more T2D or control samples. The study groups were not matched for age and gender, which could bias interpretation.

The sequenced sample was peripheral blood mononuclear cells (PBMCs). The TCR was taken from a man aged 18 to 35 with type 2 diabetes. The sequence joins TRBV6-1 to TRBJ2-3; a tentative D call is TRBD1 (5 bases match). The CDR3 region reads CASSGVGHSTDTQYF. The DNA is TGTGCCAGCAGTGGGGTCGGACACAGCACAGATACGCAGTATTTT.